The following is a T cell receptor (beta chain) sequence with its context. Its antigen is unidentified. Germline CDR1 is KGHDR and CDR2 is SFDVKD. J was trimmed by 5 bases and V by 5 bases; bases with no gene match: 8. This CDR3 contains 15 residues. The data were obtained in a study of T cell responses to AZD1222 COVID-19 vaccine. Whole-study results and caveats: The repertoires were collected only after the peak T cell response. Females outnumbered males among donors, who were mostly white British; clonal diversity was possibly underestimated.

Measured with immunoSEQ multiplex PCR; TCRdb has only the in-frame clones, and not every one. Of 150,000 to 200,000 clones listed, about 92% are singletons. The sample was peripheral blood, taken 28 days after the second dose of the MenACWY control vaccine. This receptor was obtained from an adult who received the MenACWY meningococcal vaccine as a control. The chain carries TRBV24-1 and TRBJ2-7, with 10 bases identical to TRBD1. The chain's CDR3 is CATSGSRDRGNEQYF. DNA for the CDR3: TGTGCCACCAGTGGGAGCCGGGACAGGGGTAACGAGCAGTACTTC.